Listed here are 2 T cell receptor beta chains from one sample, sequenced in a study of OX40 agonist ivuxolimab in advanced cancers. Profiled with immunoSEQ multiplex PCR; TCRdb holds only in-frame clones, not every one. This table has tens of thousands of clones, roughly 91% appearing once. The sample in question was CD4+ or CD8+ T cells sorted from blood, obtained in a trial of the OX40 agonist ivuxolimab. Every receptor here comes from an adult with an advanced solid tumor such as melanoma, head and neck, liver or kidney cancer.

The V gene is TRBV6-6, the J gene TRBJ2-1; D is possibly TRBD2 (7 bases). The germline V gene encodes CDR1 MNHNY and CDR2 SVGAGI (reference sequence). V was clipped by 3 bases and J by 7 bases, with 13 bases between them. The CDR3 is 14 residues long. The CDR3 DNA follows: TGTGCCAGCAGTTATAGGGGGGGGATAAATGAGCAGTTCTTC. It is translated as CASSYRGGINEQFF.

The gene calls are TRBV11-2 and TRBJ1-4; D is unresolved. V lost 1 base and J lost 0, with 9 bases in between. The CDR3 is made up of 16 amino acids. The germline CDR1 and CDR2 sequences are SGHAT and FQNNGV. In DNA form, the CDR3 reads TGTGCCAGCAGCTTAGCCACATCTGCAACTAATGAAAAACTGTTTTTT. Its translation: CASSLATSATNEKLFF.